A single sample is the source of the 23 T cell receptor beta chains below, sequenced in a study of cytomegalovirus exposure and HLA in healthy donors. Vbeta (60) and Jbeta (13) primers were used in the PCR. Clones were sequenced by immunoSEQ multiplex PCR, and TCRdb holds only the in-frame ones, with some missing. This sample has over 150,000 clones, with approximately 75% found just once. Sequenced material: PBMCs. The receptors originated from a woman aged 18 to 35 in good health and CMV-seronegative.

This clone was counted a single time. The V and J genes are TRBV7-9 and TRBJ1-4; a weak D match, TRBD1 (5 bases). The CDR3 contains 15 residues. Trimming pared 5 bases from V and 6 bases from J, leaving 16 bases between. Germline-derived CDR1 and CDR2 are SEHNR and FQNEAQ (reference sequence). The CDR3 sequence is CASSPRGSGDEKLFF. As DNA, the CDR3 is TGTGCCAGCAGCCCTAGAGGGTCGGGGGATGAAAAACTGTTTTTT.

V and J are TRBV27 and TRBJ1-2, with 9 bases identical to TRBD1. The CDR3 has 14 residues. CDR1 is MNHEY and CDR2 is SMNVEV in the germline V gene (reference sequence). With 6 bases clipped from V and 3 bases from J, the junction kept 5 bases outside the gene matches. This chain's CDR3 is CASSPGQGYYGYTF. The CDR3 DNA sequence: TGTGCCAGCAGCCCGGGACAGGGTTACTATGGCTACACCTTC.

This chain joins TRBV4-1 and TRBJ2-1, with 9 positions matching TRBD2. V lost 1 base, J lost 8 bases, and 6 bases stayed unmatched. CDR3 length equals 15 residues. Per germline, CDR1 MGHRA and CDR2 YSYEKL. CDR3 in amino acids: CASSQGGLASDEQFF. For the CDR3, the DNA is TGCGCCAGCAGCCAAGGGGGACTAGCCAGCGATGAGCAGTTCTTC.

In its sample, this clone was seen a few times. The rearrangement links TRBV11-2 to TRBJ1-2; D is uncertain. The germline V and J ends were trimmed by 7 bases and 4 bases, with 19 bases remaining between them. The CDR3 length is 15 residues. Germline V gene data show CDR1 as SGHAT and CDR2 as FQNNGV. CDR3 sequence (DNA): TGTGCCAGCAACTCCTTAAACGCCGCCGGCTATGGCTACACCTTC. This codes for CASNSLNAAGYGYTF.

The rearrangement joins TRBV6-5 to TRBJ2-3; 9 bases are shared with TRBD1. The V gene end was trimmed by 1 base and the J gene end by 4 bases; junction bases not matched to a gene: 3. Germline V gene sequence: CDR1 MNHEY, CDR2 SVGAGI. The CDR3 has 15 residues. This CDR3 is CASSYLGQGPDTQYF. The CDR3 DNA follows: TGTGCCAGCAGTTACTTGGGACAGGGCCCAGATACGCAGTATTTT.

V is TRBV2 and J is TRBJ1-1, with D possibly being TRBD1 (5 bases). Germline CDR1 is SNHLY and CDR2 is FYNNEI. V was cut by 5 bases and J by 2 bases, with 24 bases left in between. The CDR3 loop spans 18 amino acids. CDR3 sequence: CASSSPGVRAGRNTEAFF. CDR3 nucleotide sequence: TGTGCCAGCAGTTCCCCAGGCGTTCGAGCGGGGCGAAACACTGAAGCTTTCTTT. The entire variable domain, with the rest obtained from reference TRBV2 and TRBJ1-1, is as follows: EPEVTQTPSHQVTQMGQEVILRCVPISNHLYFYWYRQILGQKVEFLVSFYNNEISEKSEIFDDQFSVERPDGSNFTLKIRSTKLEDSAMYFCASSSPGVRAGRNTEAFFGQGTRLTVV.

Written as DNA, the CDR3 is TGTGCCAGCAGCCAAGATTCCGCCTCTACACCGGGTGGCTACACCTTC. This translates into CASSQDSASTPGGYTF. V usage is TRBV4-2 and J usage is TRBJ1-2, with D unresolved. Germline V gives CDR1 LGHNA, CDR2 YNFKEQ. The CDR3 extends over 16 amino acids. V shed 0 bases and J shed 7 bases, with 18 bases lying between them.

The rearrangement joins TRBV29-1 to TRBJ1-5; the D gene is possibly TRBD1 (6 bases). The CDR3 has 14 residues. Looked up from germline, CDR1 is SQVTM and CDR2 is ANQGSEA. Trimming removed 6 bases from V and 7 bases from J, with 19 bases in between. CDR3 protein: CSVSVGGFRQPQHF. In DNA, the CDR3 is TGCAGCGTCAGTGTTGGGGGCTTTCGGCAGCCCCAGCATTTT. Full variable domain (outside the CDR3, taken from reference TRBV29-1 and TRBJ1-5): SAVISQKPSRDICQRGTSLTIQCQVDSQVTMMFWYRQQPGQSLTLIATANQGSEATYESGFVIDKFPISRPNLTFSTLTVSNMSPEDSSIYLCSVSVGGFRQPQHFGDGTRLSIL.

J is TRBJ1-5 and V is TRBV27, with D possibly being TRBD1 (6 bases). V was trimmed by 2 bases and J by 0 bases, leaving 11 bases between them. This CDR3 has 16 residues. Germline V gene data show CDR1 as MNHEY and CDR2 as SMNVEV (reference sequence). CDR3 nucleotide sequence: TGTGCCAGCAGTTTAAAGGCGGACAGTAGCAATCAGCCCCAGCATTTT. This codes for CASSLKADSSNQPQHF.

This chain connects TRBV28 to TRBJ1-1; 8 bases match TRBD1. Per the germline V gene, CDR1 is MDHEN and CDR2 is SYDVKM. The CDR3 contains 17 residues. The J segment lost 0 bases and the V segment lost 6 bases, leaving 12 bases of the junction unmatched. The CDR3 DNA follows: TGTGCCAGCAGGATTGGACAGGGCAGATGGGTGAACACTGAAGCTTTCTTT. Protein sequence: CASRIGQGRWVNTEAFF.

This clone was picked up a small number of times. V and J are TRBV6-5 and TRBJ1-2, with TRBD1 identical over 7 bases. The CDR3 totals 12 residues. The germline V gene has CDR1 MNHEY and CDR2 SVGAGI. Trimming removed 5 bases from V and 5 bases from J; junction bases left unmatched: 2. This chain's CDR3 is CASSPQGYGYTF. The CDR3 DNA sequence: TGTGCCAGCAGTCCACAGGGGTATGGCTACACCTTC.

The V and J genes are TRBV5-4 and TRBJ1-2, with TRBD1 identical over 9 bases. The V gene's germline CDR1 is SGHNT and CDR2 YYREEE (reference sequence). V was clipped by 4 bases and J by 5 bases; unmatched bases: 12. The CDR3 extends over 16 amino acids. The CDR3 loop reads CASSPLNRGLRYGYTF. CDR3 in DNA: TGTGCCAGCAGCCCCCTGAACAGGGGGCTAAGATATGGCTACACCTTC. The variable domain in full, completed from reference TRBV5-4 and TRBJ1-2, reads ETGVTQSPTHLIKTRGQQVTLRCSSQSGHNTVSWYQQALGQGPQFIFQYYREEENGRGNFPPRFSGLQFPNYSSELNVNALELDDSALYLCASSPLNRGLRYGYTFGSGTRLTVV.

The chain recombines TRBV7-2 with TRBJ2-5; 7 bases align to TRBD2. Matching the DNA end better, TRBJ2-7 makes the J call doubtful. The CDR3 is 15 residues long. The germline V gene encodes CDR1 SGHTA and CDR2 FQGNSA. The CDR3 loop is CASSLVASGDYEQYF. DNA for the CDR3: TGTGCCAGCAGCTTAGTTGCTAGCGGCGACTACGAGCAGTACTTC.

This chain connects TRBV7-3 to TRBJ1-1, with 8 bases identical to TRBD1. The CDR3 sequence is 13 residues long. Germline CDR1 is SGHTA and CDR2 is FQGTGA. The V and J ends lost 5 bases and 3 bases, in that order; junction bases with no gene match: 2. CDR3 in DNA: TGTGCCAGCAGCACAGGGGGGGACACTGAAGCTTTCTTT. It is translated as CASSTGGDTEAFF.

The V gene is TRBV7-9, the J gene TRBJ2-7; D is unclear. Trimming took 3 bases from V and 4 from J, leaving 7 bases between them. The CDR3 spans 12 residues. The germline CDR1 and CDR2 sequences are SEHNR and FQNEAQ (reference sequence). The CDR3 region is CASSFAGYEQYF. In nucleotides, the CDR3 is TGTGCCAGCAGCTTCGCCGGGTACGAGCAGTACTTC.

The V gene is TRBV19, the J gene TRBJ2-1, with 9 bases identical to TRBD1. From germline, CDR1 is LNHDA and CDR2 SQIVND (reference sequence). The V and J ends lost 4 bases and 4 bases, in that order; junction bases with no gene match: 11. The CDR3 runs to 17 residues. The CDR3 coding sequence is TGTGCCAGTAGTAGTACAGGGGGCGCTAGACCTTACAATGAGCAGTTCTTC. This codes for CASSSTGGARPYNEQFF.

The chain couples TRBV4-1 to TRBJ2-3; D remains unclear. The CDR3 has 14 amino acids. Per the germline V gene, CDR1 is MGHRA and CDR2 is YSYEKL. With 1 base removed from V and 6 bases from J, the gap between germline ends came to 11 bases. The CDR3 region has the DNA TGCGCCAGCAGCCAAGGCCAGGCCTTGGATACGCAGTATTTT. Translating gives CASSQGQALDTQYF.

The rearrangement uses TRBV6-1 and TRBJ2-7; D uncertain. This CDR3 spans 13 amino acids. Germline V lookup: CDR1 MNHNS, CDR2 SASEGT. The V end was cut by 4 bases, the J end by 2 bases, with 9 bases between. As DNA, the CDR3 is TGTGCCAGCAGTGCGGAGTACCCCTACGAGCAGTACTTC. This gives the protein CASSAEYPYEQYF.

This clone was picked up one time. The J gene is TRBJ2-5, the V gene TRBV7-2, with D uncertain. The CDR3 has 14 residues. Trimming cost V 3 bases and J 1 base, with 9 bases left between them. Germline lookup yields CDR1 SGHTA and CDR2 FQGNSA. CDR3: CASSFRLAQETQYF. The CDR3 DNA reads TGTGCCAGCAGCTTTAGACTGGCCCAAGAGACCCAGTACTTC. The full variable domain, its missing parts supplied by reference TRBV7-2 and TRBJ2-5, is GAGVSQSPSNKVTEKGKDVELRCDPISGHTALYWYRQSLGQGLEFLIYFQGNSAPDKSGLPSDRFSAERTGGSVSTLTIQRTQQEDSAVYLCASSFRLAQETQYFGPGTRLLVL.

The CDR3 reads CASSSRGFFDEKLFF. DNA of the CDR3: TGTGCCAGCAGCTCCAGGGGGTTTTTCGATGAAAAACTGTTTTTT. The genes are TRBV6-1 and TRBJ1-4; 7 bases fit TRBD1. Germline lookup yields CDR1 MNHNS and CDR2 SASEGT. The CDR3 spans 15 residues. J gave up 6 bases and V 6 bases, and 10 bases lay outside the gene matches.

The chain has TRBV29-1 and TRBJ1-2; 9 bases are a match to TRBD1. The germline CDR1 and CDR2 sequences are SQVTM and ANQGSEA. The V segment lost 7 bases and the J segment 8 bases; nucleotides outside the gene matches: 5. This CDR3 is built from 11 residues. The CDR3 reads CSGGQGYGYTF. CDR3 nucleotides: TGCAGCGGTGGACAGGGGTACGGCTACACCTTC.

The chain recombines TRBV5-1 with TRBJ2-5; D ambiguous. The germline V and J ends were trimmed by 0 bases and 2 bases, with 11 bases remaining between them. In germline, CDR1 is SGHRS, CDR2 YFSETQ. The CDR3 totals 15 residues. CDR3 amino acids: CASSLGIALQETQYF. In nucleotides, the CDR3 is TGCGCCAGCAGCTTGGGAATCGCCCTACAAGAGACCCAGTACTTC.

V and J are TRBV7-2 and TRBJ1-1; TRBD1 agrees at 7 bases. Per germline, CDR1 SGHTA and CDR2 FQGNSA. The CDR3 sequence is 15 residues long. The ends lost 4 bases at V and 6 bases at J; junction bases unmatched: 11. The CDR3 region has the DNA TGTGCCAGCAGCTCCCCGACAGGGCGTAGCGCTGAAGCTTTCTTT. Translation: CASSSPTGRSAEAFF.